The rows below give T cell receptor beta chains drawn from one sample of a study of blood T cells in healthy people across ages. TCRdb independently ran MiXCR on the 5' RACE reads; one entry per CDR3 protein. The sample shows about 1.4 million distinct CDR3 sequences, approximately 63% of them seen only once. The specimen sequenced was blood. Receptors were obtained from a young man in good health. The conserved cysteine and the conserved F or W are not part of the CDR3 here.

13 TRBV12-3/TRBV12-4 ASSFRPGLSYGYT
12 TRBV6-5 ASSRGQGRETQY
12 TRBV7-8 ASSLELGDHEQF
11 TRBV12-3/TRBV12-4 ASSLGLLEGYT
13 TRBV10-1 ASSDGTTSYNEQF
13 TRBV3-1 ASTNGGGPNTEAF
11 TRBV10-3 ATGRGEDQPQH
12 TRBV25-1 ASSDGQEGYEQY
13 TRBV20-1 SATGTRALQETQY
12 TRBV12-3/TRBV12-4 ASTLAGVADTQY
11 TRBV24-1 ATRGEGTDTQY
13 TRBV6-2/TRBV6-3 ASMRLEVGNQPQH
11 TRBV7-9 ASSLAPANEQY
14 TRBV9 ASSSPGLSGANVLT
12 TRBV9 ASSASPGANVLT
11 TRBV6-5 ASIAWTNNEQF
12 TRBV12-3/TRBV12-4 ASRPTEGDSPLH
15 TRBV12-3/TRBV12-4 ASRPLAWGRNNYGYT
9 TRBV20-1 RVQGVSEQF
14 TRBV2 ASSDRSGSSTDTQY
10 TRBV12-3/TRBV12-4 ASSQTAFEQY
14 TRBV6-5 ASSYSRPSGTGELF
11 TRBV24-1 ATSDIGSGELF
12 TRBV12-3/TRBV12-4 ASSLAGGLSEQY
14 TRBV10-3 ASSELARRSSYEQY
13 TRBV20-1 SASVAGGLGDTQY
12 TRBV11-2 ASSQFRGYTEAF
13 TRBV4-2 ASSLGQGEWEKLF
15 TRBV6-6 ASSYSMAGVAYNEQF
12 TRBV5-1 ASRGDTSNYGYT
13 TRBV10-3 ATRRTGDSNQPQH
13 TRBV29-1 SVPNRLAFQETQY
13 TRBV14 ASSQETGFSYEQY
14 TRBV5-1 ASSEGLAGGRETQY
12 TRBV20-1 SAAGTVHTDTQY
14 TRBV7-2 ASSFLGAVLVTEAF
16 TRBV27 ASSAWTSGGMRTDTQY
15 TRBV12-3/TRBV12-4 ASSPIGLPENNNEQF
14 TRBV6-4 ASSDSGGRGADTQY
14 TRBV4-1 ASSPSGTGGMETQY
11 TRBV9 ASSAKERNEQY
14 TRBV13 ASSLRGDWSSYEQY
14 TRBV4-1 ASSQGVGFAYNEQF
13 TRBV4-3 ASSPISGGDKTQY
10 TRBV29-1 SAGQNYNEQF
14 TRBV27 VSSSLGQGVQETQY
12 TRBV6-5 ASSYIGSTDTQY
12 TRBV12-3/TRBV12-4 ASSFGGANYEQY
15 TRBV11-2 ASSLASSPTTGNEQF
13 TRBV6-5 ASSYGTGPGSPLH
13 TRBV7-9 ASSSTAFSGNTIY
14 TRBV6-2/TRBV6-3 ASSYSIPLRTYEQY
17 TRBV27 ASSLLGTSGGLAKNIRY
13 TRBV9 ACSATQGGNTEAF
9 TRBV9 ASSGTGEQY
13 TRBV10-3 AISIWTGKNYGYT
15 TRBV12-3/TRBV12-4 ASSLALGGSKPYEQY